Following are 5 T cell receptor beta chains from one sample sequenced in a study of T-cell reconstitution after alpha-beta-depleted transplantation in children. The library targeted TCRbeta and was prepared with unique molecular identifiers. TCRdb reprocessed the PCR reads via MiXCR and lists one record per CDR3 protein. The sample yields a few hundred thousand distinct CDR3 sequences, about 26% seen once. This material consisted of PBMCs, taken before TCRalphabeta/CD19-depleted stem cell transplant. These receptors originate from a girl aged 2 to 9 with Fanconi anemia, due to receive a stem cell transplant.

This clonotype was counted a few times. The chain links TRBV12-3 or TRBV12-4 to TRBJ2-1; 9 bases are a match to TRBD2. V gave up 4 bases and J gave up 6 bases; unmatched junction bases: 7. The CDR3 has 15 residues. CDR3 residues: CASSSAGLAINEQFF. The CDR3 coding sequence is TGTGCCAGCAGTTCGGCCGGACTAGCGATCAATGAGCAGTTCTTC.

This clonotype was picked up many times. V and J are TRBV5-5 and TRBJ2-7; 7 nucleotides match TRBD1. V shed 3 bases and J 2 bases; nucleotides not matched to a gene: 5. The CDR3 spans 14 residues. Germline V gene lookup returns CDR1 SGHKS and CDR2 YYEKEE (reference sequence). CDR3 DNA sequence: TGTGCCAGCAGCTCTTCGGACAGGCCCTACGAGCAGTACTTC. Translated: CASSSSDRPYEQYF.

At least ten counts were recorded for this clonotype. The chain uses TRBV20-1 and TRBJ2-7; no clear D. Germline CDR1 is DFQATT and CDR2 is SNEGSKA (reference sequence). The CDR3 totals 13 residues. V lost 6 bases and J 4 bases, leaving 16 bases between the germline ends. CDR3 sequence (DNA): TGCAGTGCCTCTGACCAGAAGGAATACGAGCAGTACTTC. It specifies CSASDQKEYEQYF.

This clonotype was seen a few times. The V call is TRBV28, the J call TRBJ2-5, with 8 nucleotides matching TRBD1. CDR1 and CDR2 from the germline V gene are MDHEN and SYDVKM. There are 13 residues in the CDR3. Trimming cost V 9 bases and J 5 bases; bases outside gene matches: 8. CDR3 protein: CASCRGRGETQYF. In DNA, the CDR3 is TGTGCCAGTTGCAGGGGGCGCGGGGAGACCCAGTACTTC.

This clonotype was counted a few times. This sequence joins TRBV6-5 and TRBJ2-5; D is unresolved. V was trimmed by 0 bases and J by 5 bases, leaving 13 bases between them. From germline, CDR1 is MNHEY and CDR2 SVGAGI. The CDR3 runs 15 residues. The chain's CDR3 is CASSYSMMREETQYF. The CDR3, as DNA: TGTGCCAGCAGTTACTCGATGATGAGAGAGGAGACCCAGTACTTC.